This passage covers 17 T cell receptor beta chains from one sample sequenced in a study of shared clonotypes between healthy human individuals. Produced via immunoSEQ multiplex PCR; TCRdb's table is partial and in-frame only. The sample carries about 1 million clones, more than 65% recorded once. Sequencing used memory CD4+ T cells sorted from blood. As to subset: CD45RA-negative fraction. The receptors were sampled from a young man in good health.

As DNA, the CDR3 is TGTGCCAGCGCCATCCTAGGGGGGGCCTCCTACGAGCAGTACTTC. It codes for CASAILGGASYEQYF. This sequence joins TRBV7-2 and TRBJ2-7; tentatively, D is TRBD2 (7 bases). Deletions cut 8 bases from V and 0 bases from J, with 17 bases between. The germline CDR1 and CDR2 sequences are SGHTA and FQGNSA. The CDR3 has 15 amino acids.

The V and J genes are TRBV4-1 and TRBJ2-6; TRBD2 aligns across 7 bases. The CDR3 totals 18 residues. The germline V gene has CDR1 MGHRA and CDR2 YSYEKL. J gave up 0 bases and V 0 bases, and 5 bases lay outside the gene matches. The CDR3 sequence: CASSQDSGRISGANVLTF. CDR3 sequence (DNA): TGCGCCAGCAGCCAAGATAGCGGGCGGATCTCTGGGGCCAACGTCCTGACTTTC.

The chain uses TRBV29-1 and TRBJ2-4; unclear D gene. V was cut by 5 bases and J by 0 bases, with 11 bases left in between. The CDR3 extends over 14 amino acids. Germline-derived CDR1 and CDR2 are SQVTM and ANQGSEA. The CDR3 loop reads CSVQGLLAKNIQYF. CDR3 coding DNA: TGCAGCGTTCAAGGGCTTCTAGCCAAAAACATTCAGTACTTC.

V is TRBV5-1 and J is TRBJ2-7, with TRBD2 identical over 13 bases. The germline V gene has CDR1 SGHRS and CDR2 YFSETQ. After removal of 0 bases from V and 2 bases from J, the junction contained 5 bases not matched to a gene. This CDR3 has 17 residues. CDR3 loop: CASSLGGLAGKAYEQYF. CDR3 bases: TGCGCCAGCAGCTTGGGGGGACTAGCGGGGAAAGCCTACGAGCAGTACTTC.

Only one count was recorded for this clone. V usage is TRBV11-1 and J usage is TRBJ2-7, with 15 nucleotides matching TRBD2. Germline V gives CDR1 SGHAT, CDR2 FQDESV (reference sequence). After removal of 3 bases from V and 6 bases from J, the junction contained 3 bases not matched to a gene. This CDR3 is built from 15 residues. The CDR3 sequence: CASSFLGLAGGEQYF. The CDR3 nucleotides read TGTGCCAGCAGCTTCCTGGGACTAGCGGGGGGCGAGCAGTACTTC.

V is TRBV2 and J is TRBJ1-2, with D maybe TRBD1 (6 bases). Germline assignment: CDR1 SNHLY and CDR2 FYNNEI. The CDR3 extends over 12 amino acids. V dropped 7 bases and J dropped 4 bases, with 10 bases sitting between them. DNA for the CDR3: TGTGCCAGCACCCGGGACATCTATGGCTACACCTTC. It codes for CASTRDIYGYTF.

This chain uses TRBV19 with TRBJ2-2; weak D call: TRBD2 (6 bases). Germline lookup yields CDR1 LNHDA and CDR2 SQIVND (reference sequence). This CDR3 is built from 16 residues. The V gene lost 6 bases and the J gene lost 2 bases, with 16 bases spanning the gap. The CDR3, as DNA: TGTGCCAGTAGCTCCCCACGGGGGACCAACACCGGGGAGCTGTTTTTT. This codes for CASSSPRGTNTGELFF.

The rearrangement joins TRBV6-4 to TRBJ1-6, with D unresolved. V was shortened by 3 bases and J by 6 bases, with 6 bases between the two germline ends. The CDR3 length is 13 residues. CDR1 MRHNA and CDR2 SNTAGT come from the germline V gene. Here the CDR3 reads CASSERGNSPLHF. Here the CDR3 DNA reads TGTGCCAGCAGTGAACGGGGTAATTCACCCCTCCACTTT.

The chain uses TRBV11-2 and TRBJ2-5, with D perhaps TRBD1 or TRBD2 (5 bases each). The J call could be wrong; TRBJ2-7 is a better fit for the DNA end. The V gene's germline CDR1 is SGHAT and CDR2 FQNNGV. The CDR3 is 13 residues long. CDR3 residues: CASSLGGVYEQYF. The CDR3 bases are TGTGCCAGCAGCTTAGGAGGGGTGTACGAGCAGTACTTC.

The rearrangement links TRBV6-6 to TRBJ1-1, with a tentative D call TRBD1 (6 bases). Germline CDR1 MNHNY, CDR2 SVGAGI (reference sequence). The CDR3 runs to 13 residues. Trimming cost V 4 bases and J 1 base, with 7 bases left between them. CDR3 sequence: CASSWGQNTEAFF. The CDR3 nucleotides are TGTGCCAGCAGTTGGGGACAGAACACTGAAGCTTTCTTT.

The chain uses TRBV10-3 and TRBJ1-2; 7 nucleotides align to TRBD1. Germline trimming cut 10 bases from V and 6 bases from J; bases unmatched to any gene: 14. The CDR3 sequence is 14 residues long. Germline CDR1 ENHRY, CDR2 SYGVKD. CDR3 nucleotide sequence: TGTGCCACCTCTGAACAGGGGTCGGGGAATGGCTACACCTTC. This translates into CATSEQGSGNGYTF.

V and J are TRBV10-3 and TRBJ1-3, with 7 nucleotides matching TRBD1. V shed 4 bases, J shed 2 bases, and the junction held 5 bases outside the gene matches. Germline V gene sequence: CDR1 ENHRY, CDR2 SYGVKD. The CDR3 is 15 residues long. The CDR3 DNA reads TGTGCCATCAGTGCCCCCGGGACAGCTGGAAACACCATATATTTT. Its protein product is CAISAPGTAGNTIYF.

The chain couples TRBV4-1 to TRBJ1-2; D is undetermined. CDR1 and CDR2 (germline): MGHRA, YSYEKL. Trimming shortened V by 4 bases and J by 8 bases, and 17 bases separated the two germline ends. This CDR3 is built from 14 residues. The CDR3 coding sequence is TGCGCCAGCAGCCGCCAGACATTGTGGAGCGGCTACACCTTC. This encodes CASSRQTLWSGYTF.

The genes are TRBV4-2 and TRBJ2-7; 9 bases align to TRBD1. The CDR3 contains 16 residues. The V and J ends lost 1 base and 0 bases, in that order; junction bases with no gene match: 4. Germline V gene data show CDR1 as LGHNA and CDR2 as YNFKEQ. DNA for the CDR3: TGTGCCAGCAGCCAAGGAGGGGGACAGGGCTCCTACGAGCAGTACTTC. It translates to CASSQGGGQGSYEQYF.

The chain uses TRBV9 and TRBJ2-2, with 8 bases that match TRBD1. The J segment lost 1 base and the V segment lost 4 bases, leaving 3 bases of the junction unmatched. Looked up from germline, CDR1 is SGDLS and CDR2 is YYNGEE. There are 15 residues in the CDR3. CDR3: CASSSTGGNTGELFF. In DNA, the CDR3 is TGTGCCAGCAGCTCAACAGGGGGGAACACCGGGGAGCTGTTTTTT.

This clone showed up just a few times. This chain links TRBV27 with TRBJ2-7; 10 bases map to TRBD1. This CDR3 is 12 amino acids long. Germline V gene data show CDR1 as MNHEY and CDR2 as SMNVEV (reference sequence). Unmatched junction bases numbered 6, after V lost 6 bases and J lost 10 bases. The CDR3 DNA follows: TGTGCCAGCAGCCGGGACAGGGGATCCCAGTACTTC. It translates to CASSRDRGSQYF.

The table lists this clone with a few counts. The J gene is TRBJ2-2, the V gene TRBV5-4; 14 nucleotides agree with TRBD2. The CDR3 loop spans 17 amino acids. Germline V CDR1 and CDR2: SGHNT, YYREEE (reference sequence). V lost 4 bases to trimming and J lost 5 bases; unmatched junction nucleotides: 7. In nucleotides, the CDR3 is TGTGCCAGCAGCCGGGGACTAGCGGGGGCGCGGACCGGGGAGCTGTTTTTT. Amino acid sequence: CASSRGLAGARTGELFF.